This T cell receptor (beta chain) was sequenced for a study of early T cells in non-severe SARS-CoV-2 infection. Study at large: Sequenced bulk RNA came from whole blood that was unsorted, and chains were unpaired.

V lost 1 base and J lost 0, with 13 bases in between. Per the germline V gene, CDR1 is MDHEN and CDR2 is SYDVKM. This CDR3 contains 16 residues. Overall study results and limits: In VDJdb matching, anti-spike CD8 responses were favored while private and CD4 specificities went missing.

This clonotype showed up many times. Its antigen is not known. Each CDR3 protein is one row after TCRdb ran MiXCR on the 5' RACE reads. The sample lists under 85,000 distinct CDR3 sequences, about 5% occurring once. This chain connects TRBV28 to TRBJ2-7; D not certain. The sequence derives from an adult who was a healthcare worker with PCR-confirmed SARS-CoV-2 infection or an uninfected control (not recorded which). Sequenced material: whole blood, taken at baseline. The CDR3: CASSLSAQPVSYEQYF. The CDR3 DNA reads as TGTGCCAGCAGTTTATCTGCGCAACCTGTCTCCTACGAGCAGTACTTC.